Listed here are 20 T cell receptor beta chains from one sample, sequenced in a study of CD8 T cells in ankylosing spondylitis. Broader study findings: What appeared characteristic of ankylosing spondylitis blood was a TCR beta motif of 7 or 8 highly homologous variants.

The antigens for these receptors are not known. A single record per CDR3 protein comes from TCRdb applying MiXCR to the 5' RACE reads. The table includes 100,000 to 150,000 distinct CDR3 sequences, about 15% detected once. The specimen sequenced was blood, either unsorted or a sorted T cell fraction (not recorded which). The source is a male donor with ankylosing spondylitis.

This clonotype appeared a few times. This rearrangement joins TRBV2 to TRBJ2-1, with D hard to call. Per the germline V gene, CDR1 is SNHLY and CDR2 is FYNNEI. Trimming removed 7 bases from V and 6 bases from J, with 7 bases in between. The CDR3 has 11 residues. In nucleotides, the CDR3 is TGTGCCAGCAATTCTGGCAATGAGCAGTTCTTC. Protein product: CASNSGNEQFF.

This clonotype has just a few counts. The DNA for the CDR3 is TGTGCCAGCAGGACAGACAGGGAGCTGGGTCAGCCCCAGCATTTT. This sequence encodes CASRTDRELGQPQHF. The chain joins TRBV28 to TRBJ1-5; 7 bases map to TRBD1. V gave up 6 bases and J gave up 6 bases; unmatched junction bases: 11. The CDR3 has 15 residues. CDR1 MDHEN and CDR2 SYDVKM come from the germline V gene.

The V and J genes are TRBV7-9 and TRBJ2-1; D unresolved. Germline assignment: CDR1 SEHNR and CDR2 FQNEAQ (reference sequence). Trimming took 5 bases from V and 5 from J, leaving 7 bases between them. The CDR3 runs 12 residues. Written as DNA, the CDR3 is TGTGCCAGCAGCCAAGGGAACAATGAGCAGTTCTTC. This translates into CASSQGNNEQFF.

This clonotype was observed a handful of times. This chain connects TRBV5-1 to TRBJ2-1; tentatively, D is TRBD1 or TRBD2 (6 bases each). Germline V gene lookup returns CDR1 SGHRS and CDR2 YFSETQ. CDR3 size: 16 residues. V was trimmed by 3 bases and J by 6 bases, leaving 19 bases between them. This chain's CDR3 is CASSWGLARNSNEQFF. As DNA, the CDR3 is TGCGCCAGCAGCTGGGGGCTAGCGAGGAACTCCAATGAGCAGTTCTTC.

This clonotype occurred a few times. The chain employs TRBV2 and TRBJ2-5; 9 bases map to TRBD1. After removal of 2 bases from V and 1 base from J, the junction contained 8 bases not matched to a gene. Germline CDR1 is SNHLY and CDR2 is FYNNEI. The CDR3 covers 17 residues. CDR3 nucleotides: TGTGCCAGCAGTGAAAGTCGATACAGGGGGCTCCAAGAGACCCAGTACTTC. It encodes CASSESRYRGLQETQYF.

This clonotype was seen more than once but under ten times. The rearrangement uses TRBV12-3 or TRBV12-4 and TRBJ1-4; the D gene is possibly TRBD1 (6 bases). Trimming removed 6 bases from V and 8 bases from J, with 10 bases in between. The CDR3 extends over 12 amino acids. CDR3 nucleotides: TGTGCCAGCAGAGGGGACACGGAAAAACTGTTTTTT. Translating it yields CASRGDTEKLFF.

The chain is built from TRBV7-6 and TRBJ2-1; 12 nucleotides agree with TRBD2. Per the germline V gene, CDR1 is SGHVS and CDR2 is FNYEAQ. V dropped 5 bases and J dropped 6; count of bases not matched to a gene: 11. The CDR3 is 17 residues long. The CDR3 bases are TGTGCCAGCAGCCCCGGACTAGCGGGAAACGATTTCAATGAGCAGTTCTTC. It translates to CASSPGLAGNDFNEQFF.

The sample holds many counts of this clonotype. This chain uses TRBV29-1 with TRBJ2-2; 8 bases match TRBD1. Trimming cost V 5 bases and J 3 bases; bases outside gene matches: 11. This CDR3 has 16 amino acids. The V gene's germline CDR1 is SQVTM and CDR2 ANQGSEA. The CDR3 protein is CSVLPAETGDTGELFF. The DNA of the CDR3 is TGCAGCGTTCTACCCGCCGAGACAGGGGACACCGGGGAGCTGTTTTTT.

This clonotype was picked up many times. The chain recombines TRBV5-1 with TRBJ2-7, with 9 bases lining up with TRBD1. The CDR3 consists of 14 residues. Germline V gene data show CDR1 as SGHRS and CDR2 as YFSETQ. J was trimmed by 4 bases and V by 3 bases; bases with no gene match: 5. CDR3 residues: CASSWGDRVYEQYF. DNA for the CDR3: TGCGCCAGCAGCTGGGGGGACAGGGTTTACGAGCAGTACTTC.

The gene calls are TRBV7-6 and TRBJ2-1, with D uncertain. CDR3 length equals 13 residues. V gave up 4 bases and J gave up 5 bases, with 9 bases separating them. Per the germline V gene, CDR1 is SGHVS and CDR2 is FNYEAQ. CDR3 bases: TGTGCCAGCAGCTCAACAAGTAACAATGAGCAGTTCTTC. Protein product: CASSSTSNNEQFF.

This clonotype was seen a handful of times. The chain uses TRBV4-1 and TRBJ2-7; 9 bases are a match to TRBD2. The length of the CDR3 is 16 residues. The V gene end was trimmed by 3 bases and the J gene end by 5 bases; junction bases not matched to a gene: 11. Germline V gene sequence: CDR1 MGHRA, CDR2 YSYEKL. Written as DNA, the CDR3 is TGCGCCAGCAGCCAGAGGCCTAGCGGGGTCACGGACGAGCAGTACTTC. This encodes CASSQRPSGVTDEQYF.

This clonotype was detected a few times. The chain is built from TRBV5-6 and TRBJ2-2; D call uncertain. There are 14 residues in the CDR3. Trimming took 2 bases from V and 7 from J, leaving 12 bases between them. Germline lookup yields CDR1 SGHDT and CDR2 YYEEEE. CDR3 amino acids: CASSFEPYDGELFF. In DNA form, the CDR3 reads TGTGCCAGCAGCTTCGAGCCCTACGACGGGGAGCTGTTTTTT.

This clonotype has only a few counts. V is TRBV20-1 and J is TRBJ2-1, with TRBD1 as a possible D gene (5 bases). This CDR3 spans 16 amino acids. Germline CDR1 reads DFQATT; CDR2 reads SNEGSKA (reference sequence). DNA for the CDR3: TGCGGGCGATCGGACACCGCGCGGTGGTTCCCTAATGAGCAGTTCTTC. Its translation is CGRSDTARWFPNEQFF.

The rearrangement uses TRBV19 and TRBJ2-7, with a tentative D call TRBD1 (6 bases). V was clipped by 4 bases and J by 3 bases, with 13 bases between them. The CDR3 covers 14 residues. Germline V CDR1 and CDR2: LNHDA, SQIVND (reference sequence). CDR3: CASSKKDSYYEQYF. The DNA of the CDR3 is TGTGCCAGTAGTAAAAAGGACAGTTACTACGAGCAGTACTTC.

The V gene is TRBV19, the J gene TRBJ2-1; D remains ambiguous. V was pared by 1 base and J by 9 bases, with 7 bases between. The CDR3 length is 12 residues. Germline CDR1 LNHDA, CDR2 SQIVND (reference sequence). The CDR3 bases are TGTGCCAGTAGTATAGGAGTTGTTGAGCAGTTCTTC. This translates into CASSIGVVEQFF.

This clonotype was recorded a few times. The J gene is TRBJ2-1, the V gene TRBV9; 9 nucleotides agree with TRBD2. J lost 5 bases, V lost 2 bases, and 8 bases had no gene match. Looked up from germline, CDR1 is SGDLS and CDR2 is YYNGEE. This CDR3 region has 16 residues. This chain's CDR3 is CASSVRSGRSHNEQFF. The CDR3 DNA follows: TGTGCCAGCAGCGTTCGCAGCGGGAGGTCCCACAATGAGCAGTTCTTC.

V usage is TRBV6-5 and J usage is TRBJ2-7; D possibly corresponds to TRBD2 (6 bases). V was clipped by 0 bases and J by 3 bases, with 9 bases between them. Germline values: CDR1 MNHEY, CDR2 SVGAGI. The CDR3 has 14 residues. The CDR3 sequence is CASSYSPSDYEQYF. CDR3 DNA: TGTGCCAGCAGTTACTCTCCTAGCGACTACGAGCAGTACTTC.

The CDR3 DNA is TGTGCCACCACCCCGCGGGGGGCCTACAATGAGCAGTTCTTC. Amino acids: CATTPRGAYNEQFF. The rearrangement links TRBV15 to TRBJ2-1, with 8 bases lining up with TRBD2. In germline, CDR1 is LNHNV, CDR2 YYDKDF (reference sequence). Germline trimming cut 7 bases from V and 2 bases from J; bases unmatched to any gene: 4. This CDR3 is 14 amino acids long.

In this sample, this clonotype turned up many times. The V call is TRBV4-2, the J call TRBJ1-5; no clear D. Germline V gives CDR1 LGHNA, CDR2 YNFKEQ. V lost 3 bases, J lost 4 bases, and 7 bases lay in between. The CDR3 runs 13 residues. This CDR3 is CASSHEINQPQHF. The CDR3 DNA is TGTGCCAGCAGCCACGAAATAAATCAGCCCCAGCATTTT.

The rearrangement uses TRBV12-3 or TRBV12-4 and TRBJ2-1; 10 nucleotides agree with TRBD2. The CDR3 length is 19 residues. V shed 6 bases and J 2 bases; nucleotides not matched to a gene: 16. Here the CDR3 DNA reads TGTGCCAGCAGCCCCCCGGGACTAGCGCCCGGGAGGGCCTACAATGAGCAGTTCTTC. Translating it yields CASSPPGLAPGRAYNEQFF.